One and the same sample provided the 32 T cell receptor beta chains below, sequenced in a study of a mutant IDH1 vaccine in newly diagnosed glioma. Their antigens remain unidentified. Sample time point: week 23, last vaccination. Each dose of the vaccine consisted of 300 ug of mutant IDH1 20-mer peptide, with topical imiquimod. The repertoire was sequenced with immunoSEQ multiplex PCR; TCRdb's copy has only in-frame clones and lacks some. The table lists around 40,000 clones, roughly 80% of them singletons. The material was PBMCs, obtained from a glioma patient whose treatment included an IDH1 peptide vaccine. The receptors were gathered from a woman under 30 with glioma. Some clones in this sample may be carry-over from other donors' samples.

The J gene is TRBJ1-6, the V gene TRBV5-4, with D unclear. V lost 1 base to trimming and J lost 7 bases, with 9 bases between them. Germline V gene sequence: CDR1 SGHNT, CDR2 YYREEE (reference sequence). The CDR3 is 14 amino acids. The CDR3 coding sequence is TGTGCCAGCAGCTTGTCTGGGTCCAATTCACCCCTCCACTTT. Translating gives CASSLSGSNSPLHF.

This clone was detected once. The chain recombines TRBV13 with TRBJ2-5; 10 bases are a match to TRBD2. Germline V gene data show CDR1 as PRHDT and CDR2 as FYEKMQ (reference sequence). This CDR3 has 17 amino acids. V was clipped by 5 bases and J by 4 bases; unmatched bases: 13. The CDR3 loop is CASSIVWTSGQGETQYF. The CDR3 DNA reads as TGTGCCAGCAGCATAGTTTGGACTAGCGGCCAGGGAGAGACCCAGTACTTC.

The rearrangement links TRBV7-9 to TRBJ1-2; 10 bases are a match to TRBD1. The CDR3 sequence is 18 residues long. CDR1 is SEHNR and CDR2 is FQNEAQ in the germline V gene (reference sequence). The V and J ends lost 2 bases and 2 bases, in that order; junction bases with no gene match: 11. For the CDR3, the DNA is TGTGCCAGCAGCTTACATGGGACAGGGGACTTAATCAACTATGGCTACACCTTC. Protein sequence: CASSLHGTGDLINYGYTF.

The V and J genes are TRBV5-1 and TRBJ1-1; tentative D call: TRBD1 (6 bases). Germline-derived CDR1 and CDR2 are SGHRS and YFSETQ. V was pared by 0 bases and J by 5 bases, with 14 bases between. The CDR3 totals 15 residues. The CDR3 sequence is CASSLAGVESTEAFF. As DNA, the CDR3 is TGCGCCAGCAGCTTGGCAGGGGTTGAGTCGACTGAAGCTTTCTTT.

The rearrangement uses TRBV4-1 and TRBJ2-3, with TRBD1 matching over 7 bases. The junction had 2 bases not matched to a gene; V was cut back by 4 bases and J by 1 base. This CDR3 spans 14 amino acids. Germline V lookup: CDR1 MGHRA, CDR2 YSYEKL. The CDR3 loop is CASSPDRGTDTQYF. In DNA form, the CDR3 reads TGCGCCAGCAGCCCAGACAGGGGCACAGATACGCAGTATTTT.

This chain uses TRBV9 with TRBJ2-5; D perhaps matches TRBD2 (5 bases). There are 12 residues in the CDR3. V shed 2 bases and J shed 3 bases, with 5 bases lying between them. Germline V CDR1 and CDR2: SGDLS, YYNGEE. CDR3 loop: CASSVGEETQYF. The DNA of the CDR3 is TGTGCCAGCAGCGTCGGGGAAGAGACCCAGTACTTC.

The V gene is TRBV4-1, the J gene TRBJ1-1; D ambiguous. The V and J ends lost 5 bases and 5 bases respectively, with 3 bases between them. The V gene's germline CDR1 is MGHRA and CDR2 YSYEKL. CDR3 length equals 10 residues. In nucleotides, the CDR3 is TGCGCCAGCAGCGGGACTGAAGCTTTCTTT. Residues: CASSGTEAFF.

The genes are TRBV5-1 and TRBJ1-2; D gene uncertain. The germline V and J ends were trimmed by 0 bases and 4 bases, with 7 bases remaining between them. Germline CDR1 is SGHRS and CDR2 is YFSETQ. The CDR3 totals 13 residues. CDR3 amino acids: CASSLDPVYGYTF. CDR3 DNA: TGCGCCAGCAGCTTGGACCCAGTCTATGGCTACACCTTC.

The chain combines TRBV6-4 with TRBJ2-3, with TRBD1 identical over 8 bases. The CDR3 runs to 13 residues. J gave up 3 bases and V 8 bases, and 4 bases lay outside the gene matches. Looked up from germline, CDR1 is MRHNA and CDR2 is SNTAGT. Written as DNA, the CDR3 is TGTGCCAGCTCCAGGGGGCCTACAGATACGCAGTATTTT. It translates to CASSRGPTDTQYF.

The CDR3: CASRTGHSNTEAFF. CDR3 sequence (DNA): TGTGCCAGCAGAACGGGACACTCGAACACTGAAGCTTTCTTT. The rearrangement joins TRBV28 to TRBJ1-1, with a weak D call TRBD1 (6 bases). Germline V CDR1 and CDR2: MDHEN, SYDVKM. V was trimmed by 6 bases and J by 1 base, leaving 12 bases between them. This CDR3 contains 14 residues. Full variable domain (outside the CDR3, taken from reference TRBV28 and TRBJ1-1): DVKVTQSSRYLVKRTGEKVFLECVQDMDHENMFWYRQDPGLGLRLIYFSYDVKMKEKGDIPEGYSVSREKKERFSLILESASTNQTSMYLCASRTGHSNTEAFFGQGTRLTVV.

CDR3: CASRKTANSGNTIYF. CDR3 sequence (DNA): TGTGCCAGCAGGAAGACAGCTAACTCTGGAAACACCATATATTTT. The chain links TRBV2 to TRBJ1-3, with D maybe TRBD1 (5 bases). Looked up from germline, CDR1 is SNHLY and CDR2 is FYNNEI. V lost 6 bases and J lost 0, with 12 bases in between. The CDR3 consists of 15 residues.

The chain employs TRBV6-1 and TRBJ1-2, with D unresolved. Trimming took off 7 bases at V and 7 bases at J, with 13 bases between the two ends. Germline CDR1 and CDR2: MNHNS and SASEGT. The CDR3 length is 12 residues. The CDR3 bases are TGTGCCAGCACCGTGCGAGGGTCTGGCTACACCTTC. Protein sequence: CASTVRGSGYTF.

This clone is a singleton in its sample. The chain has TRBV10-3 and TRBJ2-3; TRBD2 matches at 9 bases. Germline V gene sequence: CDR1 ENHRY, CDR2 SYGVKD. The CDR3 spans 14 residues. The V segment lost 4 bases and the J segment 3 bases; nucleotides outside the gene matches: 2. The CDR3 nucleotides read TGTGCCATCAGTGTTAGCGGGAGTACAGATACGCAGTATTTT. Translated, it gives CAISVSGSTDTQYF.

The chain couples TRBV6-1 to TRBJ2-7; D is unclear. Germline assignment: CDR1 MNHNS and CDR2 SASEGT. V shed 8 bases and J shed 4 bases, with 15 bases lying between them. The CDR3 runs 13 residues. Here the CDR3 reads CASQESEAYEQYF. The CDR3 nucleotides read TGTGCCAGCCAGGAGTCTGAGGCTTACGAGCAGTACTTC.

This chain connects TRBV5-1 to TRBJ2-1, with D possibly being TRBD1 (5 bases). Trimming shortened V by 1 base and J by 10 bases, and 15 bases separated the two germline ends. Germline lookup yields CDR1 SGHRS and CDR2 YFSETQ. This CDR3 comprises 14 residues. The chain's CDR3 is CASSLSSGAGEQFF. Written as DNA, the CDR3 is TGCGCCAGCAGCTTGTCTAGTGGAGCAGGGGAGCAGTTCTTC.

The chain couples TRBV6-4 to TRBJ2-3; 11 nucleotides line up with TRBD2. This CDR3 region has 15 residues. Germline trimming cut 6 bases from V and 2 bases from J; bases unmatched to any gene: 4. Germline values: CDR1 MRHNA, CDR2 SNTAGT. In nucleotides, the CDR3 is TGTGCCAGCAGCGGGACTAGCGGATACACAGATACGCAGTATTTT. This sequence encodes CASSGTSGYTDTQYF.

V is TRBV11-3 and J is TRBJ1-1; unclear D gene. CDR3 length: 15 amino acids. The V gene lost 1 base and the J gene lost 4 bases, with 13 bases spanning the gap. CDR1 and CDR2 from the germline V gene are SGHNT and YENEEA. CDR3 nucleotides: TGTGCCAGCAGCTTAGCGGGAACCCGTAGCACTGAAGCTTTCTTT. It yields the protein CASSLAGTRSTEAFF.

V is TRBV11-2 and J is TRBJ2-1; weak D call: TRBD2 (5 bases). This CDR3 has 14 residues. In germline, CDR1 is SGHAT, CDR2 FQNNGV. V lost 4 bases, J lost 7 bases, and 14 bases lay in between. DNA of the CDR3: TGTGCCAGCAGCTCTTGGCAATCGGGGAATGAGCAGTTCTTC. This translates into CASSSWQSGNEQFF.

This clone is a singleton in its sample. The CDR3 sequence is CASSYKLAGGPGTQYF. The CDR3 DNA is TGTGCCAGCAGTTACAAACTAGCGGGAGGGCCTGGTACGCAGTATTTT. J is TRBJ2-3 and V is TRBV6-5, with TRBD2 matching 13 bases. The germline CDR1 and CDR2 sequences are MNHEY and SVGAGI. V was pared by 2 bases and J by 8 bases, with 7 bases of the junction left unmatched. There are 16 residues in the CDR3.

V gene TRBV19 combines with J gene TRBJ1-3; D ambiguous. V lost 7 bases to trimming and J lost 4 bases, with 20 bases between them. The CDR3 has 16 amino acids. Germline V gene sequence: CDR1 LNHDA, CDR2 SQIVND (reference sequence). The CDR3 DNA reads TGTGCCAGTAATACCCTCGCCTCGCGGGCCGGAAACACCATATATTTT. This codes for CASNTLASRAGNTIYF.

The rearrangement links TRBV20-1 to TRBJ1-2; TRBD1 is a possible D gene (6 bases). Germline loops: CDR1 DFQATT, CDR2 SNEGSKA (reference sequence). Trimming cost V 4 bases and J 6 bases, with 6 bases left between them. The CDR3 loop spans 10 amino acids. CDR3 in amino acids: CSATGDGYTF. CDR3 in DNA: TGCAGTGCTACAGGGGATGGCTACACCTTC.

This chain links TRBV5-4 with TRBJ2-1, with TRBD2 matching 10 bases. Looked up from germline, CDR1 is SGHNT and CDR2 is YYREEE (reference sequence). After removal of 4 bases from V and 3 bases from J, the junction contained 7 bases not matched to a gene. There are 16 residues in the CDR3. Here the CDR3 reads CASSNGTSAIYNEQFF. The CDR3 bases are TGTGCCAGCAGCAACGGGACTAGCGCTATCTACAATGAGCAGTTCTTC.

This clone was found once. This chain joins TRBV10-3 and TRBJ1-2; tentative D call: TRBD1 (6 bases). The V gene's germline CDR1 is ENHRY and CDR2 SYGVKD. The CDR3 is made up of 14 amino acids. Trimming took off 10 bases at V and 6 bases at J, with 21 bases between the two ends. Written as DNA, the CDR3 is TGTGCCACCCGTATTACGACAGGCCCGGATGGCTACACCTTC. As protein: CATRITTGPDGYTF.

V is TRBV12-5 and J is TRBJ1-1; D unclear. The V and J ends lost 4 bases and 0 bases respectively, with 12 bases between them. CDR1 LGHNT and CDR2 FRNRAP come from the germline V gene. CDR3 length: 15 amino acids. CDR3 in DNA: TGTGCTAGTGGTTGGTTGAGGAGTCTGAACACTGAAGCTTTCTTT. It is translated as CASGWLRSLNTEAFF.

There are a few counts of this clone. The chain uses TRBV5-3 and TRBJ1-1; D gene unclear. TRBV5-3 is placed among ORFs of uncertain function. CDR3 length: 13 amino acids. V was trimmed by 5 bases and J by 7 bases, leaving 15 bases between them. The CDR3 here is CARSCPSGLEAFF. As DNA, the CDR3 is TGTGCCAGAAGTTGTCCCTCGGGCCTTGAAGCTTTCTTT.

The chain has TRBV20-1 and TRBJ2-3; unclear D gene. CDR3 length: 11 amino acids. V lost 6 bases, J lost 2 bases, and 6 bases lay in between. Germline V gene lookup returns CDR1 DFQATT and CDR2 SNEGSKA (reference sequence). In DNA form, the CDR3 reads TGCAGTGCCGGACCCACAGATACGCAGTATTTT. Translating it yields CSAGPTDTQYF.

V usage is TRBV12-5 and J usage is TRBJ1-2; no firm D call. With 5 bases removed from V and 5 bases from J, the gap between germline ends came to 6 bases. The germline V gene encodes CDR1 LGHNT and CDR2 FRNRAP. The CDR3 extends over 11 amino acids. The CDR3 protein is CASGGVYGYTF. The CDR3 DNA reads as TGTGCTAGTGGTGGGGTGTATGGCTACACCTTC.

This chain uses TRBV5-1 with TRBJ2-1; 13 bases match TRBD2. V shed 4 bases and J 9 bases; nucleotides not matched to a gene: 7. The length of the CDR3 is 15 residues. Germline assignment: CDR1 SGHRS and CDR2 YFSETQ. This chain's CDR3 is CASSVGLAGVGEQFF. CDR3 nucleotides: TGCGCCAGCAGCGTAGGACTAGCGGGAGTGGGTGAGCAGTTCTTC.

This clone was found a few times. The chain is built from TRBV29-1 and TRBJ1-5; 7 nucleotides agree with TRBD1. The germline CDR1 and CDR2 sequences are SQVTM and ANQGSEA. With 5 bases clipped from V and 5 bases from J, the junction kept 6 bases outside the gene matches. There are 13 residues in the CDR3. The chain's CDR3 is CSVRDSDYQPQHF. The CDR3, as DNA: TGCAGCGTTCGGGACAGTGACTATCAGCCCCAGCATTTT.

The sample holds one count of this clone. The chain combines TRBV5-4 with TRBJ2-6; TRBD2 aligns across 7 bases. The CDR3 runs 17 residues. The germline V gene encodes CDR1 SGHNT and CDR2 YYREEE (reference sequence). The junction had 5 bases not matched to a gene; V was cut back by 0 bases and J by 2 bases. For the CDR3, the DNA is TGTGCCAGCAGCTTGGAGACTAGCTTAGCTGGGGCCAACGTCCTGACTTTC. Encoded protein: CASSLETSLAGANVLTF.

Here the CDR3 DNA reads TGTGCCAGCAGCCGAATTAGCGGGGCGGAGACCCAGTACTTC. Encoded protein: CASSRISGAETQYF. The chain links TRBV7-2 to TRBJ2-5, with 8 bases fitting TRBD2. CDR1 is SGHTA and CDR2 is FQGNSA in the germline V gene. V lost 5 bases to trimming and J lost 5 bases; unmatched junction nucleotides: 7. This CDR3 comprises 14 residues.

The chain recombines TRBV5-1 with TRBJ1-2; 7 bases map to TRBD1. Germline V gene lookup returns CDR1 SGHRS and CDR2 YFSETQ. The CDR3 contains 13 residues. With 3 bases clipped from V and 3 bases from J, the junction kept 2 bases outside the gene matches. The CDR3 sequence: CASSSGTDYGYTF. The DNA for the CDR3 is TGCGCCAGCAGCTCAGGGACAGACTATGGCTACACCTTC.